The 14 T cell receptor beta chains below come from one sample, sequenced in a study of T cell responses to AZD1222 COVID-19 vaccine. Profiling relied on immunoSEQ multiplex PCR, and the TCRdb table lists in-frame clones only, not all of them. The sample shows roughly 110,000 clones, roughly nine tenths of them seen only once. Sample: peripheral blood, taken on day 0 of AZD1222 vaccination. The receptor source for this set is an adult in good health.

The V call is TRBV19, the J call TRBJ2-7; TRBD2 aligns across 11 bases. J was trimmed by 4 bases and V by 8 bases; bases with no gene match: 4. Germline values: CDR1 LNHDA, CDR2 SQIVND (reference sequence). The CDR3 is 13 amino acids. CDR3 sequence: CASSSGGSYEQYF. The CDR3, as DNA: TGTGCCAGTTCTAGCGGGGGGTCATACGAGCAGTACTTC.

The DNA of the CDR3 is TGTGCCAGCAAAGGACAGGGGAGATCTGGAAACACCATATATTTT. Translation: CASKGQGRSGNTIYF. The V gene is TRBV28, the J gene TRBJ1-3, with TRBD1 matching over 9 bases. The germline V gene has CDR1 MDHEN and CDR2 SYDVKM. CDR3 length equals 15 residues. V shed 7 bases, J shed 1 base, and the junction held 5 bases outside the gene matches.

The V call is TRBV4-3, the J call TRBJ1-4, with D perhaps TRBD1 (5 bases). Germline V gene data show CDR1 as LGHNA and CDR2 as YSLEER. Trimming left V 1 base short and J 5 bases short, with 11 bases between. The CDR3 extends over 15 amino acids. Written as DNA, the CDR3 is TGCGCCAGCAGCCAAGTAGGGGCCGGGAATGAAAAACTGTTTTTT. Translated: CASSQVGAGNEKLFF.

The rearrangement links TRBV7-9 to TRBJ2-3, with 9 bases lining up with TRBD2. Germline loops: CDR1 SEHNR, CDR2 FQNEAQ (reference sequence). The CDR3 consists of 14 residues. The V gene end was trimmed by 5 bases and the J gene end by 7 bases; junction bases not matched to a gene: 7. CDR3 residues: CASSRSGGENTQYF. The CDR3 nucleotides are TGTGCCAGCAGCCGTAGCGGGGGTGAAAATACGCAGTATTTT. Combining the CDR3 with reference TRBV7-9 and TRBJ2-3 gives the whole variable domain DTGVSQNPRHKITKRGQNVTFRCDPISEHNRLYWYRQTLGQGPEFLTYFQNEAQLEKSRLLSDRFSAERPKGSFSTLEIQRTEQGDSAMYLCASSRSGGENTQYFGPGTRLTVL.

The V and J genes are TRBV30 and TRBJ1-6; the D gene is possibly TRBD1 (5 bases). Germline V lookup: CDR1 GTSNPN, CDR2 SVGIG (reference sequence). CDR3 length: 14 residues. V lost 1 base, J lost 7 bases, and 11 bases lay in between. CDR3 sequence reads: CAWSGQFPNSPLHF. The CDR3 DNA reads TGTGCCTGGAGTGGACAGTTCCCGAATTCACCCCTCCACTTT.

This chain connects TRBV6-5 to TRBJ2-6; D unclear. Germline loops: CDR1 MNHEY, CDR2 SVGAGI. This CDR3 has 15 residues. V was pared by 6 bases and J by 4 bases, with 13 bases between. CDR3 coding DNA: TGTGCCAGCAGCCCCCCCCCTCTGGGGGCCAACGTCCTGACTTTC. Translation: CASSPPPLGANVLTF.

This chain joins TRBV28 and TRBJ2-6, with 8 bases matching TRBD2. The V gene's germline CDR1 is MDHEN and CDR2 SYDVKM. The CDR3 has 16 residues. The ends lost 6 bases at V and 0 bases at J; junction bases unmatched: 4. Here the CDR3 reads CASRATSGSGANVLTF. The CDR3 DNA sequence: TGTGCCAGCAGAGCCACTAGCGGCTCTGGGGCCAACGTCCTGACTTTC.

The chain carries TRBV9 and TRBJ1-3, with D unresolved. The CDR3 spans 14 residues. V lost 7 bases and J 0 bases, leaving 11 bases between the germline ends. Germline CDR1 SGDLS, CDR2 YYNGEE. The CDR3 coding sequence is TGTGCCAGCCGACCCTCCAGCTCTGGAAACACCATATATTTT. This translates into CASRPSSSGNTIYF.

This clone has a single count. Here the CDR3 reads CASSPVVGQGGGYTF. The CDR3 DNA reads as TGCGCCAGCAGCCCGGTGGTTGGGCAGGGAGGAGGCTACACCTTC. The rearrangement links TRBV5-1 to TRBJ1-2; TRBD1 is a possible D gene (5 bases). CDR3 length: 15 amino acids. Germline values: CDR1 SGHRS, CDR2 YFSETQ. V lost 4 bases and J lost 8, with 21 bases in between.

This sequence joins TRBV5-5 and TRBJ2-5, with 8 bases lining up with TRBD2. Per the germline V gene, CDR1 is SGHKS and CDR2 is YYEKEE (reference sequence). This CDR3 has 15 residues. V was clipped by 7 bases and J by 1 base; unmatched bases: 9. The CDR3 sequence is CASRSGGAAQETQYF. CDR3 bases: TGTGCCAGCCGGTCCGGGGGGGCGGCCCAAGAGACCCAGTACTTC.

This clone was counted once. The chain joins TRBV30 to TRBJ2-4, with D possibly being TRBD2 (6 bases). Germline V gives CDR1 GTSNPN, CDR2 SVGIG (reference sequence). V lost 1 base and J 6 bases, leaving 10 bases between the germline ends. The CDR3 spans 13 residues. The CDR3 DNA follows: TGTGCCTGGAGTGAATCCGGGGGAAACATTCAGTACTTC. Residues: CAWSESGGNIQYF.

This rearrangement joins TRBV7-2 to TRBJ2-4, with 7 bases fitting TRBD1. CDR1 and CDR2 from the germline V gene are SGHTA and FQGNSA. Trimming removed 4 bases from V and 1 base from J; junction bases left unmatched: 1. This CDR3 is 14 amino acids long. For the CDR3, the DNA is TGTGCCAGCAGCTCGACAGGGGCCAAAAACATTCAGTACTTC. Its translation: CASSSTGAKNIQYF.

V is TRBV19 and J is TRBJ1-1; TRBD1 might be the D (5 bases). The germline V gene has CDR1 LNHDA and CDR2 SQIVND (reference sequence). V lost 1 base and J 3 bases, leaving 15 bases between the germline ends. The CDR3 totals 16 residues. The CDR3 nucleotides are TGTGCCAGTAGTATAGTGGCGAGAGGAGGGGACACTGAAGCTTTCTTT. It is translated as CASSIVARGGDTEAFF.

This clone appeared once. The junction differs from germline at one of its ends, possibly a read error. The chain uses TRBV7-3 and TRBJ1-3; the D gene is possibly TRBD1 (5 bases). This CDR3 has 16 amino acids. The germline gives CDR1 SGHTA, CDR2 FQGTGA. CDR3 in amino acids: CASSLTGLSSGNTIYF. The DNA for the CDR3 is TGTGCCAGCAGCCTAACAGGCCTGAGCTCTGGAAACACCATATATTTT.